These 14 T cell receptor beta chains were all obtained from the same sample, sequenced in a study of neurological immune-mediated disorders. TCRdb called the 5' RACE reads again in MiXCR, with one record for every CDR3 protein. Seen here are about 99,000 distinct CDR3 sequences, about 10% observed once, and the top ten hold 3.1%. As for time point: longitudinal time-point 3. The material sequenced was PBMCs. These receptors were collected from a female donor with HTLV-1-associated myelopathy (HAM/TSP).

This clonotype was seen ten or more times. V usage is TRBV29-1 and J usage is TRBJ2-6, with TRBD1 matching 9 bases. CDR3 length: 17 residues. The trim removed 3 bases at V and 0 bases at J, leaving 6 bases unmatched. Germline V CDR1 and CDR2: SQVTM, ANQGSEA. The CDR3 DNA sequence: TGCAGCGTTGACGGACAGGGGAATTACTCTGGGGCCAACGTCCTGACTTTC. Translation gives CSVDGQGNYSGANVLTF.

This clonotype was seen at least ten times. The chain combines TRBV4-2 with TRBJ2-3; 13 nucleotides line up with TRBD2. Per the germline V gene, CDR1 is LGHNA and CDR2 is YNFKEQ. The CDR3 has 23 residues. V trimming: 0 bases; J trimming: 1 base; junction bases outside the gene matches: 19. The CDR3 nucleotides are TGTGCCAGCAGCCAAGATTGGGTCTGGGGACTAGCGGGGACGAGTGGCGGCACAGATACGCAGTATTTT. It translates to CASSQDWVWGLAGTSGGTDTQYF.

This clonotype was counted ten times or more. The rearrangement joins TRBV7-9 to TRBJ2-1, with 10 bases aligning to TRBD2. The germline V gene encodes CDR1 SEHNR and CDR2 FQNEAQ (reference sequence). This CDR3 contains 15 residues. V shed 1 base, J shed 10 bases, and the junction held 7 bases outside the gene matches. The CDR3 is CASSLGAGGPGEQFF. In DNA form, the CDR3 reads TGTGCCAGCAGCTTAGGAGCGGGGGGGCCTGGAGAGCAGTTCTTC.

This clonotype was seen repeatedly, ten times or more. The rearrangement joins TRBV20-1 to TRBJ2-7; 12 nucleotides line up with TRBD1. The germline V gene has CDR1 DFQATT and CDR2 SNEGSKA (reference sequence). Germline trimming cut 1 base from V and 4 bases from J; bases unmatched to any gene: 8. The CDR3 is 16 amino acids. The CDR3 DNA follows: TGCAGTGCTAGAGGGGGACAGGGGGCTCAGATTTACGAGCAGTACTTC. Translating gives CSARGGQGAQIYEQYF.

The CDR3 DNA follows: TGCGCCAGCAGCCAGAGCTACGAGCAGTACTTC. Residues: CASSQSYEQYF. J is TRBJ2-7 and V is TRBV5-1, with D hard to call. The CDR3 totals 11 residues. Germline lookup yields CDR1 SGHRS and CDR2 YFSETQ. Trimming left V 4 bases short and J 3 bases short, with 5 bases between.

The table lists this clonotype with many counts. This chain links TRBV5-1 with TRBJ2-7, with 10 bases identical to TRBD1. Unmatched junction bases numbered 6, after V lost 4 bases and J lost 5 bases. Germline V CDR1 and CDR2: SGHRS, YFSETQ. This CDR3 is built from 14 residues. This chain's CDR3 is CASSLRDRGDEQYF. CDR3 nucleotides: TGCGCCAGCAGCCTCCGGGACAGGGGAGACGAGCAGTACTTC.

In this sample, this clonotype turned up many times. CDR3 amino acids: CASSSRETQYF. The CDR3 DNA reads TGTGCCAGCAGTTCAAGAGAGACCCAGTACTTC. The rearrangement joins TRBV12-3 or TRBV12-4 to TRBJ2-5; D ambiguous. The V end lost 4 bases, the J end lost 4 bases, and 4 bases lay between the germline ends. This CDR3 comprises 11 residues.

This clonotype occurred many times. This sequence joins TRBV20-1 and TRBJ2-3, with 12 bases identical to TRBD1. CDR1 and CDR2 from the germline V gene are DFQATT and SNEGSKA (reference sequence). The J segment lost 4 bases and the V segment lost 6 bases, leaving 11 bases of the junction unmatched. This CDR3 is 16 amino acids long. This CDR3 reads CSAGTGGYHVADTQYF. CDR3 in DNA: TGCAGTGCGGGGACAGGGGGCTATCATGTTGCAGATACGCAGTATTTT.

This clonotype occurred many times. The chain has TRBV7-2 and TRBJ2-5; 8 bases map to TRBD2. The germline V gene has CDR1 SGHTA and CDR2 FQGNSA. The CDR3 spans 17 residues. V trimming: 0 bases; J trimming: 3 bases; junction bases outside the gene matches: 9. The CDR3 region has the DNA TGTGCCAGCAGCTTAGCCCCGGGACTAGTAAGCAAAGAGACCCAGTACTTC. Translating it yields CASSLAPGLVSKETQYF. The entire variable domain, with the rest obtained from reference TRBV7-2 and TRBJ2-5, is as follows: GAGVSQSPSNKVTEKGKDVELRCDPISGHTALYWYRQSLGQGLEFLIYFQGNSAPDKSGLPSDRFSAERTGGSVSTLTIQRTQQEDSAVYLCASSLAPGLVSKETQYFGPGTRLLVL.

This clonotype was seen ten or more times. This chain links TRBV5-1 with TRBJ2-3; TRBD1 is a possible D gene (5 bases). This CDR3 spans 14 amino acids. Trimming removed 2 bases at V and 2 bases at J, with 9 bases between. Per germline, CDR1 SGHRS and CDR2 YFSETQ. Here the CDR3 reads CASSFATVTDTQYF. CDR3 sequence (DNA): TGCGCCAGCAGCTTCGCGACAGTCACAGATACGCAGTATTTT.

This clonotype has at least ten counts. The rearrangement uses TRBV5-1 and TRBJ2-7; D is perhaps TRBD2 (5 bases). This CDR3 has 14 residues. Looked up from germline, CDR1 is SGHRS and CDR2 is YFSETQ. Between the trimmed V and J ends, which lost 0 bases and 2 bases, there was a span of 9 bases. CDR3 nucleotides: TGCGCCAGCAGCTTGGCCTCGGGGACCTACGAGCAGTACTTC. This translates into CASSLASGTYEQYF.

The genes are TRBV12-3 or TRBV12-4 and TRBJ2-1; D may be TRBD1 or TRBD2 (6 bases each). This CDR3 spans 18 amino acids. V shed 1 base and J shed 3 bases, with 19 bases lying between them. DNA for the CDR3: TGTGCCAGCAGTTTAGGAGAGGGGGGCAAACCCTACTACAATGAGCAGTTCTTC. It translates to CASSLGEGGKPYYNEQFF.

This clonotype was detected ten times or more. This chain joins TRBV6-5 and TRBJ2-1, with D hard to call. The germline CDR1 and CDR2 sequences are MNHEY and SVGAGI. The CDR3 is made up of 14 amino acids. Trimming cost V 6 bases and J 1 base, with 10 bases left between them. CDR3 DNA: TGTGCCAGCAGGAGGTCGGTGTCCTACAATGAGCAGTTCTTC. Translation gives CASRRSVSYNEQFF.

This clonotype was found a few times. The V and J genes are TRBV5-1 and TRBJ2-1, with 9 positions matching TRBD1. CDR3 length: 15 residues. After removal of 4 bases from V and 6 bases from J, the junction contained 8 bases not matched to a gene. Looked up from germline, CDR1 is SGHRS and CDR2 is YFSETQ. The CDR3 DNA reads TGCGCCAGCAGCCCGGAACCGGGACAGGGCAATGAGCAGTTCTTC. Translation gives CASSPEPGQGNEQFF.